This TCR beta chain was sequenced for a study of blood T cell repertoires in COVID-19. In the study overall: There were acute and convalescent COVID-19 samples, and they came from the United States, Italy and Spain. T cells, B-cell-depleted T cells, or PBMCs supplied cDNA or gDNA.

This CDR3 is 15 amino acids long. Between the trimmed V and J ends, which lost 0 bases and 5 bases, there was a span of 13 bases. Germline V gene lookup returns CDR1 LNHNV and CDR2 YYDKDF (reference sequence). In the study's own analysis: By means of reference gene primer amplification, nucleated cell counts were estimated. Only in-frame clones appear in the TCRdb table, and some are missing; sequencing was by immunoSEQ multiplex PCR. V and J calls and clone size follow that table, whereas D and trimming were derived from the DNA. Of roughly 87,000 clones in the sample, around 85% were seen once. Seattle enrolled patients during active infection and tracked them longitudinally.

Sequenced input: peripheral blood. The genes are TRBV15 and TRBJ1-1; D is perhaps TRBD1 (6 bases). The receptor comes from an elderly woman with COVID-19, enrolled during active disease. CDR3 DNA sequence: TGTGCCACCAGCAGAGAGAGGGGGGGTTTAACTGAAGCTTTCTTT. Its protein product is CATSRERGGLTEAFF. Filled out from reference TRBV15 and TRBJ1-1, the complete variable domain reads DAMVIQNPRYQVTQFGKPVTLSCSQTLNHNVMYWYQQKSSQAPKLLFHYYDKDFNNEADTPDNFQSRRPNTSFCFLDIRSPGLGDTAMYLCATSRERGGLTEAFFGQGTRLTVV.